This TCR beta chain was profiled in a study of Ad26.COV2.S vaccination and SARS-CoV-2 variants. Study-wide context: Intramuscular Ad26.COV2.S at 5x10^10 or 1x10^11 viral particles.

As regards this clone: The target antigen is unknown. Other DNA sequences within the sample encode an identical CDR3.

The treatment here: around 19 received Ad26.COV2.S at low or high dose, single or two shots; five or six received placebo; per-sample allocation not given. The investigators took samples on day 63 after the first vaccine or placebo injection. From germline, CDR1 is SGHRS and CDR2 YFSETQ. The CDR3 has 14 amino acids. The V end was cut by 2 bases, the J end by 4 bases, with 13 bases between. TCRdb's table, derived via immunoSEQ multiplex PCR, lists solely in-frame clones and lacks some. The data show roughly 400,000 clones, about 91% seen once. General study findings and limits: After vaccination, reports described spike-specific CD8+ and CD4+ T cell responses as showing substantial breadth.

The clonotype comes from a person between 18 and 59 years old who received the Ad26.COV2.S COVID-19 vaccine or a placebo. The chain couples TRBV5-1 to TRBJ2-7; D might be TRBD2 (6 bases). The sample consisted of peripheral blood, taken in a trial of Ad26.COV2.S vaccine versus placebo. The CDR3 DNA reads as TGCGCCAGCAGCTTCGGTAGCGGTGGGTACGAGCAGTACTTC. This gives the protein CASSFGSGGYEQYF.